These T cell receptor beta chains were read from a single sample in a study of prognosis after radiotherapy for stage I lung cancer. TCRdb redid the calling of the multiplex PCR reads with MiXCR, one entry per CDR3 protein. The data show approximately 20,000 distinct CDR3 sequences, with approximately 28% seen just once and around a fifth held by the top ten. Sequencing used PBMCs, obtained before or after stereotactic body radiation therapy (not recorded which). Source of these receptors: a donor aged 50 or older with non-small cell lung cancer. Each CDR3 is given with its conserved first and last residue. A D gene is named only where the DNA matches it firmly. Where a row states a size, it is once, few, many or the class of an expanded clone; other rows omit it.

CDR3nt	CDR3aa	j_gene	v_gene	abundance	d_gene
TGCGCCAGCAGCTCGCCGGAGGCTAGCGGGAGTCTTGCCGGGGAGCTGTTTTTT	CASSSPEASGSLAGELFF	TRBJ2-2	TRBV5-1	many	TRBD2
TGTGCCAGTGCATCTGACAGGTTCCATTCACCCCTCCACTTT	CASASDRFHSPLHF	TRBJ1-6	TRBV19	many	-
TGTGCCAGCAGTGTCCAAGCGGGAGGGCTCTACGAGCAGTACTTC	CASSVQAGGLYEQYF	TRBJ2-7	TRBV27	many	TRBD2
TGTGCCAGCAGCCAAGACAGCGGGCAGCCCCAGCATTTT	CASSQDSGQPQHF	TRBJ1-5	TRBV7-9	many	-
TGTGCCAGCAGTTTAGGCAGGGTTATAAGTGAGCAGTTCTTC	CASSLGRVISEQFF	TRBJ2-1	TRBV12-3/TRBV12-4	medium-sized	-
TGTGCCAGCAGCCAAACCCGGGACAGGGAGTACGAGCAGTACTTC	CASSQTRDREYEQYF	TRBJ2-7	TRBV7-9	many	TRBD1
TGTGCCAGCAGCGACCGAGACAGCAATGAGCAGTTCTTC	CASSDRDSNEQFF	TRBJ2-1	TRBV9	many	-
TGCAGTGCTAGGCGACGGTGGGATCAGCCCCAGCATTTT	CSARRRWDQPQHF	TRBJ1-5	TRBV20-1	many	-
TGTGCCAGCAGCTTGGTTCAGGTCACCCCGTGGCAAGAGACCCAGTACTTC	CASSLVQVTPWQETQYF	TRBJ2-5	TRBV5-4	many	-
TGTGCCAGCAGAAGGACAGGGGTCTACGAGCAGTACTTC	CASRRTGVYEQYF	TRBJ2-7	TRBV5-6	many	TRBD1
TGTGCCTGGAGGACAGGGGGCTTCTACGAGCAGTACTTC	CAWRTGGFYEQYF	TRBJ2-7	TRBV30	many	TRBD1
TGTGCCAGCAGTTACTCTCCTAGCGGGGGCGACTACGAGCAGTACTTC	CASSYSPSGGDYEQYF	TRBJ2-7	TRBV6-2/TRBV6-3	many	TRBD2
TGTGCCAGCAGTTTACTTATAGGGAGGGACTATGGCTACACCTTC	CASSLLIGRDYGYTF	TRBJ1-2	TRBV28	many	-
TGTGCCAGCACCGGGGGGGGTATCCTGTACGGTTTTACGCAGTATTTT	CASTGGGILYGFTQYF	TRBJ2-3	TRBV6-1	many	TRBD2
TGTGCCAGCAGTTTAAGGGGGACAGGGATCTACGAGCAGTACTTC	CASSLRGTGIYEQYF	TRBJ2-7	TRBV28	many	TRBD1
TGTGCCAGCAGCCAAACTAGCGGGAGTTCCTGCGAGCAGTACTTC	CASSQTSGSSCEQYF	TRBJ2-7	TRBV7-2	few	TRBD2
TGTGCCAGCATCCCACCCTCCGGGACAGGAGTCCGCGAGCAGTACTTC	CASIPPSGTGVREQYF	TRBJ2-7	TRBV6-1	-	TRBD1
TGTGCCACCGATACCGGGACTAGCGGCGAATACAATGAGCAGTTCTTC	CATDTGTSGEYNEQFF	TRBJ2-1	TRBV6-4	-	TRBD2
TGTGCCAGCAGCTTGGCCGGGACAGGGGGCGTCGGCATTCAGTACTTC	CASSLAGTGGVGIQYF	TRBJ2-4	TRBV5-5	many	TRBD1
TGTGCCAGCAGTTACTTACCAGGGGGCCGAACCTACGAGCAGTACTTC	CASSYLPGGRTYEQYF	TRBJ2-7	TRBV6-5	many	TRBD1
TGTGCCAGCAGGCCTCAGCCCGCAGCCTATAGCACAGATACGCAGTATTTT	CASRPQPAAYSTDTQYF	TRBJ2-3	TRBV6-1	many	-
TGTGCCAGCACATTGACGGATAATTCACCCCTCCACTTT	CASTLTDNSPLHF	TRBJ1-6	TRBV2	-	-
TGTGCCAGCAGCGCCGGGACAGGGGTATCAGATACGCAGTATTTT	CASSAGTGVSDTQYF	TRBJ2-3	TRBV9	many	TRBD1
TGCAGTGCTAGAAATCCGCAGGGGGCAGATACGCAGTATTTT	CSARNPQGADTQYF	TRBJ2-3	TRBV20-1	medium-sized	TRBD1
TGTGCCTGGCAAACAGGGGGGCGTAACTATGGCTACACCTTC	CAWQTGGRNYGYTF	TRBJ1-2	TRBV30	medium-sized	TRBD1
TGTGCCAGCAGCCACGGGACAGGGAATTATGAGCAGTTCTTC	CASSHGTGNYEQFF	TRBJ2-1	TRBV2	many	TRBD1
TGTGCCAGCAGTTTAGACGTCAACTCCTACGAGCAGTACTTC	CASSLDVNSYEQYF	TRBJ2-7	TRBV27	many	-
TGTGCCAGCAGTTCTCGGGAAGAGACCCAGTACTTC	CASSSREETQYF	TRBJ2-5	TRBV28	many	-
TGTGCCAGCTCACCGGATCTTTTGGTAGGCAATCAGCCCCAGCATTTT	CASSPDLLVGNQPQHF	TRBJ1-5	TRBV18	many	-
TGTGCCAGCAACCTAGCGGGAGCGGGCAATGAGCAGTTCTTC	CASNLAGAGNEQFF	TRBJ2-1	TRBV3-1	many	TRBD2
TGTGCCTGGAGTAAACAGGGCCCGGAGTACTTC	CAWSKQGPEYF	TRBJ2-7	TRBV30	medium-sized	-
TGTGCCAGCAGTAGCTCCGGGGGCCCCCTGGGCGAGCAGTACTTC	CASSSSGGPLGEQYF	TRBJ2-7	TRBV27	many	-
TGCGCCAGCAGCATAACGGGACAGGGGGCTGACTGGAACTCCTACAATGAGCAGTTCTTC	CASSITGQGADWNSYNEQFF	TRBJ2-1	TRBV5-1	many	TRBD1
TGCAGTGCTGACGACGGACTAGCGTTAGCCTACGAGCAGTACTTC	CSADDGLALAYEQYF	TRBJ2-7	TRBV20-1	many	TRBD2
TGCGCCAGCAGCTTGGGGCGATCGGGCGAGCAGTTCTTC	CASSLGRSGEQFF	TRBJ2-1	TRBV5-1	many	-
TGTGCCTGGAGTGTCGGGGGCTCGGGCTACACCTTC	CAWSVGGSGYTF	TRBJ1-2	TRBV30	medium-sized	-
TGTGCCAGCAGCTTGAGGGGGGAGCTCCTCGACGAGCAGTACTTC	CASSLRGELLDEQYF	TRBJ2-7	TRBV7-9	medium-sized	-
TGTGCCAGTAGTATCTCTCCTGGGGCCAACGTCCTGACTTTC	CASSISPGANVLTF	TRBJ2-6	TRBV19	many	-
TGTGCCAGCAGTAACCGGGACAAGGGGTCCGCTGAAGCTTTCTTT	CASSNRDKGSAEAFF	TRBJ1-1	TRBV6-4	many	-